A single sample is the source of the 10 T cell receptor beta chains below, sequenced in a study of response to subunit inactivated influenza vaccine. TCRdb re-called the RT-PCR reads with MiXCR, one entry per CDR3 protein. The sample comprises 600,000 to 850,000 distinct CDR3 sequences, roughly 15% of which are singletons, and approximately 7.6% rests with the top ten. This specimen was PBMCs from blood, taken 14 days before vaccination. The source of these receptors is a man in his fifties who received an inactivated influenza vaccine.

V usage is TRBV25-1 and J usage is TRBJ2-3; tentatively, D is TRBD1 (5 bases). Germline V gene data show CDR1 as MGHDK and CDR2 as SYGVNS. Trimming cost V 5 bases and J 5 bases, with 14 bases left between them. The CDR3 sequence is 14 residues long. The CDR3 DNA follows: TGTGCCAGCAGTACGCAGGGATCGATAGATACGCAGTATTTT. Protein sequence: CASSTQGSIDTQYF.

This clonotype has just a few counts. This chain links TRBV4-2 with TRBJ2-7, with D perhaps TRBD1 (6 bases). The CDR3 consists of 14 residues. The germline V gene encodes CDR1 LGHNA and CDR2 YNFKEQ. Deletions cut 5 bases from V and 0 bases from J, with 11 bases between. The CDR3 DNA reads TGTGCCAGCAGCTTACAGGACAGCTCCTACGAGCAGTACTTC. Translation: CASSLQDSSYEQYF.

The chain joins TRBV7-9 to TRBJ1-1, with 8 nucleotides matching TRBD1. CDR1 and CDR2 (germline): SEHNR, FQNEAQ (reference sequence). The V segment lost 5 bases and the J segment 2 bases; nucleotides outside the gene matches: 10. The CDR3 length is 16 residues. The CDR3 reads CASSDRTGTFNTEAFF. CDR3 in DNA: TGTGCCAGCAGCGACCGGACAGGGACTTTCAACACTGAAGCTTTCTTT.

The CDR3: CASSFGVPNPGQKTDTQYF. The CDR3 DNA reads TGTGCCAGCAGCTTTGGTGTCCCAAATCCGGGACAGAAGACAGATACGCAGTATTTT. The chain uses TRBV11-1 and TRBJ2-3; the match to TRBD1 covers 7 bases. The CDR3 has 19 amino acids. Germline V gene lookup returns CDR1 SGHAT and CDR2 FQDESV (reference sequence). V trimming: 3 bases; J trimming: 3 bases; junction bases outside the gene matches: 18.

There are many counts of this clonotype. The chain has TRBV5-1 and TRBJ2-1; TRBD1 is a possible D gene (6 bases). The germline V and J ends were trimmed by 3 bases and 6 bases, with 13 bases remaining between them. This CDR3 is built from 14 residues. From germline, CDR1 is SGHRS and CDR2 YFSETQ. This CDR3 reads CASSSQGSVNEQFF. The CDR3 nucleotides read TGCGCCAGCAGCTCTCAGGGGTCAGTCAATGAGCAGTTCTTC.

This clonotype was counted ten times or more. V is TRBV20-1 and J is TRBJ1-6; TRBD1 is a possible D gene (5 bases). From germline, CDR1 is DFQATT and CDR2 SNEGSKA (reference sequence). The CDR3 contains 13 residues. V lost 5 bases, J lost 6 bases, and 11 bases lay in between. DNA of the CDR3: TGCAGTGCTGAGCGACAGACTAATTCACCCCTCCACTTT. Translation gives CSAERQTNSPLHF.

This clonotype came up many times. J is TRBJ1-2 and V is TRBV6-1; D may be TRBD1 (5 bases). The CDR3 sequence is 14 residues long. Looked up from germline, CDR1 is MNHNS and CDR2 is SASEGT. Trimming pared 7 bases from V and 4 bases from J, leaving 16 bases between. CDR3 loop: CASTDRAGSYGYTF. CDR3 sequence (DNA): TGTGCCAGCACCGACCGGGCAGGGTCCTATGGCTACACCTTC.

This clonotype is a singleton in its sample. This sequence joins TRBV20-1 and TRBJ1-5, with D uncertain. Germline CDR1 reads DFQATT; CDR2 reads SNEGSKA (reference sequence). Trimming cost V 3 bases and J 7 bases, with 10 bases left between them. The CDR3 is 12 residues long. Written as DNA, the CDR3 is TGCAGTGCTAGTTCTGTTATACAGCCCCAGCATTTT. This translates into CSASSVIQPQHF.

For the CDR3, the DNA is TGTGCCAGCAGTCAGGCCAGTTTCGTGGGGGGGACGGAGACCCAGTACTTC. As protein: CASSQASFVGGTETQYF. The rearrangement joins TRBV6-1 to TRBJ2-5, with 7 positions matching TRBD2. The CDR3 has 17 residues. V lost 5 bases and J lost 5; bases outside the gene matches: 17. Germline V gene data show CDR1 as MNHNS and CDR2 as SASEGT.

As for this clonotype: A junction boundary mismatches the germline segment, possibly from a read error. J is TRBJ2-4 and V is TRBV10-3; 11 nucleotides agree with TRBD2. The germline gives CDR1 ENHRY, CDR2 SYGVKD. The CDR3 sequence is 16 residues long. DNA for the CDR3: TGTTCCATCAGTGACGGACTAGCGGGAGCCAAAAACATTCAGTACTTC. Encoded protein: CSISDGLAGAKNIQYF.